The 2 T cell receptor beta chains below were found in one sample sequenced in a study of blood T cell repertoires in COVID-19. Assay used: immunoSEQ multiplex PCR; TCRdb lists only in-frame clones, some missing. The table includes about 110,000 clones, roughly 85% detected once. Sequenced: peripheral blood. The receptors originated from a woman between 55 and 75 years old with acute or convalescent COVID-19.

The V call is TRBV27, the J call TRBJ1-1, with a weak D call TRBD1 (5 bases). The germline V gene has CDR1 MNHEY and CDR2 SMNVEV (reference sequence). V shed 5 bases and J shed 0 bases, with 13 bases lying between them. The CDR3 has 15 residues. The CDR3 DNA reads TGTGCCAGCAGTCCATTCGACAGAATGAACACTGAAGCTTTCTTT. The encoded protein is CASSPFDRMNTEAFF.

This clone was picked up a small number of times. V gene TRBV28 combines with J gene TRBJ2-7, with 12 bases aligning to TRBD2. Germline assignment: CDR1 MDHEN and CDR2 SYDVKM. The V gene end was trimmed by 4 bases and the J gene end by 9 bases; junction bases not matched to a gene: 10. The CDR3 extends over 15 amino acids. The CDR3: CASSSGKGLAGSQYF. The CDR3 nucleotides are TGTGCCAGCAGTTCAGGAAAAGGACTAGCGGGGTCGCAGTACTTC. The complete variable domain, with remaining parts taken from reference TRBV28 and TRBJ2-7, reads DVKVTQSSRYLVKRTGEKVFLECVQDMDHENMFWYRQDPGLGLRLIYFSYDVKMKEKGDIPEGYSVSREKKERFSLILESASTNQTSMYLCASSSGKGLAGSQYFGPGTRLTVT.